A single sample gave rise to the 29 T cell receptor beta chains below, sequenced in a study of T cells in Graves' hyperthyroidism and ophthalmopathy. Amplified TCR beta CDR3 regions came from RNA transcripts. The HTBI primer set drove a first-round RT-PCR of the TCR CDR3. TCRdb reprocessed the multiplex PCR reads via MiXCR and lists one record per CDR3 protein. The sample lists about 570,000 distinct CDR3 sequences, 40% to 55% occurring once. The sequencing sample was made of peripheral blood or thyroid tissue (not recorded which). These receptors came from an adult woman with Graves' disease, either hyperthyroidism or ophthalmopathy (not recorded which).

The rearrangement links TRBV27 to TRBJ2-2; TRBD2 agrees at 12 bases. With 7 bases clipped from V and 5 bases from J, the junction kept 5 bases outside the gene matches. The germline gives CDR1 MNHEY, CDR2 SMNVEV (reference sequence). CDR3 length: 15 residues. The CDR3: CASTRLAGVTGELFF. CDR3 DNA sequence: TGTGCCAGCACGAGACTAGCGGGAGTTACCGGGGAGCTGTTTTTT.

The chain uses TRBV7-2 and TRBJ1-1; unclear D gene. Trimming took 5 bases from V and 2 from J, leaving 12 bases between them. This CDR3 spans 14 amino acids. Germline loops: CDR1 SGHTA, CDR2 FQGNSA. The CDR3 nucleotides are TGTGCCAGCAGCCCGATAACACTTAACACTGAAGCTTTCTTT. Its protein product is CASSPITLNTEAFF.

There are many counts of this clonotype. The rearrangement links TRBV30 to TRBJ1-6; D is possibly TRBD1 (5 bases). V was pared by 8 bases and J by 6 bases, with 14 bases between. Germline CDR1 reads GTSNPN; CDR2 reads SVGIG (reference sequence). The CDR3 totals 13 residues. The CDR3, as DNA: TGTGCCACCGATGACAGACTTAATTCACCCCTCCACTTT. It encodes CATDDRLNSPLHF.

This chain joins TRBV29-1 and TRBJ2-5, with a possible D match to TRBD2 (6 bases). The CDR3 runs to 13 residues. V dropped 8 bases and J dropped 5 bases, with 18 bases sitting between them. Germline assignment: CDR1 SQVTM and CDR2 ANQGSEA. This CDR3 reads CSLGREWWETQYF. CDR3 DNA sequence: TGCAGCTTAGGACGGGAGTGGTGGGAGACCCAGTACTTC.

The table lists this clonotype with many counts. The CDR3 loop is CASSLVQAREKLFF. In nucleotides, the CDR3 is TGTGCCAGCAGCTTAGTACAGGCTCGGGAAAAACTGTTTTTT. The genes are TRBV7-2 and TRBJ1-4, with D tentatively TRBD1 (5 bases). The CDR3 is made up of 14 amino acids. Germline V lookup: CDR1 SGHTA, CDR2 FQGNSA. V lost 1 base to trimming and J lost 8 bases, with 11 bases between them.

The sample holds a few counts of this clonotype. This chain links TRBV2 with TRBJ2-5; TRBD1 matches at 8 bases. Germline-derived CDR1 and CDR2 are SNHLY and FYNNEI. V dropped 4 bases and J dropped 7; count of bases not matched to a gene: 11. There are 15 residues in the CDR3. The chain's CDR3 is CASSARQGWIRTQYF. The CDR3 DNA sequence: TGTGCCAGCAGTGCCAGACAGGGGTGGATCAGGACCCAGTACTTC. The complete variable domain, with remaining parts taken from reference TRBV2 and TRBJ2-5, reads EPEVTQTPSHQVTQMGQEVILRCVPISNHLYFYWYRQILGQKVEFLVSFYNNEISEKSEIFDDQFSVERPDGSNFTLKIRSTKLEDSAMYFCASSARQGWIRTQYFGPGTRLLVL.

This chain uses TRBV10-3 with TRBJ1-1, with a tentative D call TRBD1 (5 bases). Trimming removed 5 bases at V and 2 bases at J, with 9 bases between. The germline V gene encodes CDR1 ENHRY and CDR2 SYGVKD. This CDR3 contains 13 residues. The CDR3 DNA reads as TGTGCCATCAGTCCTACAGGTAACACTGAAGCTTTCTTT. This gives the protein CAISPTGNTEAFF.

The chain uses TRBV12-3 or TRBV12-4 and TRBJ2-5, with D unresolved. Trimming pared 3 bases from V and 3 bases from J, leaving 8 bases between. The CDR3 runs 13 residues. In DNA, the CDR3 is TGTGCCAGCAGTTTTCTCACGGAAGAGACCCAGTACTTC. Translating it yields CASSFLTEETQYF.

At least ten counts were recorded for this clonotype. The V and J genes are TRBV7-9 and TRBJ1-3, with unresolved D. The CDR3 runs to 14 residues. V was cut by 5 bases and J by 5 bases, with 13 bases left in between. The germline V gene has CDR1 SEHNR and CDR2 FQNEAQ (reference sequence). This chain's CDR3 is CASSTSPRRNTIYF. The CDR3 DNA reads as TGTGCCAGCAGCACTTCTCCCAGGAGAAACACCATATATTTT.

Ten or more counts support this clonotype. The chain couples TRBV20-1 to TRBJ1-5; D gene unclear. With 3 bases removed from V and 0 bases from J, the gap between germline ends came to 9 bases. The CDR3 is 14 residues long. Per the germline V gene, CDR1 is DFQATT and CDR2 is SNEGSKA (reference sequence). The CDR3 nucleotides are TGCAGTGCTAGTCTTTCAGATAGCAATCAGCCCCAGCATTTT. This codes for CSASLSDSNQPQHF.

The gene calls are TRBV28 and TRBJ1-6; D unresolved. The CDR3 runs to 13 residues. CDR1 is MDHEN and CDR2 is SYDVKM in the germline V gene. V gave up 4 bases and J gave up 9 bases, with 10 bases separating them. In DNA form, the CDR3 reads TGTGCCAGCAGTTGGGGTCGGGGTTCACCCCTCCACTTT. This sequence encodes CASSWGRGSPLHF. Using reference TRBV28 and TRBJ1-6 for the parts outside the CDR3, the full variable domain is DVKVTQSSRYLVKRTGEKVFLECVQDMDHENMFWYRQDPGLGLRLIYFSYDVKMKEKGDIPEGYSVSREKKERFSLILESASTNQTSMYLCASSWGRGSPLHFGNGTRLTVT.

The CDR3 DNA sequence: TGTGCCAGTCGGGACAGGTCCAACGTCCTGACTTTC. It codes for CASRDRSNVLTF. This chain links TRBV19 with TRBJ2-6, with TRBD1 identical over 8 bases. Germline assignment: CDR1 LNHDA and CDR2 SQIVND (reference sequence). This CDR3 is built from 12 residues. V was clipped by 8 bases and J by 8 bases; unmatched bases: 2. Using reference TRBV19 and TRBJ2-6 for the parts outside the CDR3, the full variable domain is DGGITQSPKYLFRKEGQNVTLSCEQNLNHDAMYWYRQDPGQGLRLIYYSQIVNDFQKGDIAEGYSVSREKKESFPLTVTSAQKNPTAFYLCASRDRSNVLTFGAGSRLTVL.

This clonotype was seen a handful of times. This chain connects TRBV28 to TRBJ1-1, with D hard to call. This CDR3 has 14 amino acids. CDR1 and CDR2 (germline): MDHEN, SYDVKM. Deletions cut 5 bases from V and 5 bases from J, with 15 bases between. The CDR3 loop is CASSATGSGTEAFF. The CDR3 DNA reads as TGTGCCAGCAGTGCCACGGGCTCAGGTACTGAAGCTTTCTTT.

This clonotype came up many times. The V and J genes are TRBV20-1 and TRBJ2-7; the D is unclear. V lost 6 bases and J 4 bases, leaving 25 bases between the germline ends. The CDR3 is made up of 16 amino acids. The germline gives CDR1 DFQATT, CDR2 SNEGSKA (reference sequence). Here the CDR3 reads CSAASPFDTPLYEQYF. DNA for the CDR3: TGCAGTGCCGCCTCACCGTTTGACACCCCGCTTTACGAGCAGTACTTC.

The V and J genes are TRBV6-6 and TRBJ2-5; D gene ambiguous. The CDR3 sequence is 14 residues long. The ends were cut back, 7 bases at V and 9 bases at J, with 21 bases in the middle. Germline V gene data show CDR1 as MNHNY and CDR2 as SVGAGI (reference sequence). The DNA for the CDR3 is TGTGCCAGCACCTTCGACGGAGACAAGCAGCCCCAGTACTTC. Its translation is CASTFDGDKQPQYF.

V gene TRBV28 combines with J gene TRBJ1-1, with 10 positions matching TRBD1. V shed 9 bases and J 0 bases; nucleotides not matched to a gene: 10. CDR3 size: 16 residues. Germline V gene lookup returns CDR1 MDHEN and CDR2 SYDVKM. The DNA for the CDR3 is TGTGCCAGTCCTGGGACAGGGGATTTAATGAACACTGAAGCTTTCTTT. Its translation: CASPGTGDLMNTEAFF. The full variable domain, completed using reference TRBV28 and TRBJ1-1, is DVKVTQSSRYLVKRTGEKVFLECVQDMDHENMFWYRQDPGLGLRLIYFSYDVKMKEKGDIPEGYSVSREKKERFSLILESASTNQTSMYLCASPGTGDLMNTEAFFGQGTRLTVV.

This clonotype came up many times. The V gene is TRBV11-2, the J gene TRBJ1-1; D possibly corresponds to TRBD1 (6 bases). V was trimmed by 1 base and J by 1 base, leaving 7 bases between them. The V gene's germline CDR1 is SGHAT and CDR2 FQNNGV. The length of the CDR3 is 14 residues. The DNA of the CDR3 is TGTGCCAGCAGCTTAGGGGGGGCGAACACTGAAGCTTTCTTT. Its translation is CASSLGGANTEAFF.

This clonotype appeared many times. V gene TRBV7-9 combines with J gene TRBJ1-2, with D uncertain. Germline V gene sequence: CDR1 SEHNR, CDR2 FQNEAQ (reference sequence). V was trimmed by 0 bases and J by 4 bases, leaving 18 bases between them. CDR3 length equals 17 residues. The CDR3 here is CASSLAQASIPSYGYTF. As DNA, the CDR3 is TGTGCCAGCAGCTTAGCCCAAGCGTCCATCCCATCCTATGGCTACACCTTC.

V and J are TRBV3-1 and TRBJ1-1; D gene unclear. Germline CDR1 reads LGHDT; CDR2 reads YNNKEL (reference sequence). The length of the CDR3 is 13 residues. Trimming took off 3 bases at V and 4 bases at J, with 9 bases between the two ends. Written as DNA, the CDR3 is TGTGCCAGCAGCCAGCGTCGGGGCACTGAAGCTTTCTTT. Translation gives CASSQRRGTEAFF.

Concerning this clonotype itself: The limits of the CDR3 on the DNA are not certain, so only TCRdb's listed CDR3 is given. V is TRBV5-5 and J is TRBJ1-2; the listed D gene, TRBD1, was not tested against the DNA. The germline V gene encodes CDR1 SGHKS and CDR2 YYEKEE (reference sequence). The CDR3 spans 14 residues, counting both ends. Here the CDR3 reads CASSIGQVGYGNTF.

This clonotype was found once. This may come from a read error, since a much larger clone is one base off. The chain is built from TRBV4-2 and TRBJ2-2; the D gene is possibly TRBD1 (5 bases). This CDR3 is built from 16 residues. Germline values: CDR1 LGHNA, CDR2 YNFKEQ. CDR3 amino acids: CASGQRGYGNTGELFF. CDR3 coding DNA: TGTGCCAGCGGCCAAAGGGGTTACGGGAACACCGGGGAGCTGTTTTTT.

The sample holds many counts of this clonotype. The V gene is TRBV12-3 or TRBV12-4, the J gene TRBJ1-2; unclear D gene. The CDR3 is 14 residues long. The V and J ends lost 6 bases and 4 bases respectively, with 15 bases between them. The CDR3 protein is CASSSTLGSYGYTF. The DNA of the CDR3 is TGTGCCAGCAGCTCCACGCTGGGCTCCTATGGCTACACCTTC.

The gene calls are TRBV11-2 and TRBJ1-4; the match to TRBD1 covers 8 bases. V lost 5 bases and J lost 10; bases outside the gene matches: 6. The V gene's germline CDR1 is SGHAT and CDR2 FQNNGV. This CDR3 region has 13 residues. CDR3 in DNA: TGTGCCAGCAGCCCCCACAGGGGGGGAAAACTGTTTTTT. This codes for CASSPHRGGKLFF.

The chain couples TRBV20-1 to TRBJ1-6, with D possibly matching TRBD1 (5 bases). Germline V gene data show CDR1 as DFQATT and CDR2 as SNEGSKA (reference sequence). Trimming took 3 bases from V and 7 from J, leaving 13 bases between them. The CDR3 is made up of 14 amino acids. CDR3 residues: CSASGARFNSPLHF. The CDR3 DNA reads as TGCAGTGCTAGCGGGGCGCGGTTCAATTCACCCCTCCACTTT.

V usage is TRBV2 and J usage is TRBJ2-1; no clear D. V was clipped by 7 bases and J by 4 bases, with 11 bases between them. CDR1 is SNHLY, CDR2 FYNNEI, per germline. The CDR3 is 13 amino acids. The CDR3 sequence: CASTQWGYNEQFF. The CDR3 coding sequence is TGTGCCAGCACCCAGTGGGGATACAATGAGCAGTTCTTC.

The genes are TRBV7-2 and TRBJ2-5; 9 nucleotides align to TRBD2. The trim removed 5 bases at V and 2 bases at J, leaving 12 bases unmatched. This CDR3 spans 17 amino acids. CDR1 and CDR2 from the germline V gene are SGHTA and FQGNSA. CDR3 sequence (DNA): TGTGCCAGCAGCCCTTACACCGGGACTAGCCTACAAGAGACCCAGTACTTC. Protein sequence: CASSPYTGTSLQETQYF.

Of note for this clonotype: The junction and the germline gene differ at one end; a read error may be behind it. The CDR3 DNA sequence: TGTGTCAGCAGTTACTCGACTCTAGCGGGAGGGAAGGACGAGCAGTACTTC. Its translation is CVSSYSTLAGGKDEQYF. The V call is TRBV6-5, the J call TRBJ2-7; 12 nucleotides agree with TRBD2. Germline V gives CDR1 MNHEY, CDR2 SVGAGI. The CDR3 consists of 17 residues.

The table lists this clonotype with many counts. This chain uses TRBV7-2 with TRBJ1-6; 7 nucleotides agree with TRBD1. The V gene's germline CDR1 is SGHTA and CDR2 FQGNSA. V lost 1 base and J lost 8; bases outside the gene matches: 5. The CDR3 covers 15 residues. CDR3 in amino acids: CASSLGTGFYSPLHF. The CDR3 nucleotides are TGTGCCAGCAGCTTAGGGACAGGATTTTATTCACCCCTCCACTTT.

The V and J genes are TRBV4-3 and TRBJ1-3; perhaps TRBD1 as D (5 bases). V lost 4 bases and J lost 4, with 11 bases in between. This CDR3 is built from 14 residues. CDR1 and CDR2 (germline): LGHNA, YSLEER. The CDR3 coding sequence is TGCGCCAGCAGCCTCGACAGCGACGGAAACACCATATATTTT. It yields the protein CASSLDSDGNTIYF.